The clone carrying this TCR beta chain was recorded many times. Germline lookup yields CDR1 DFQATT and CDR2 SNEGSKA (reference sequence). The CDR3 sequence is 12 residues long. Trimming took 6 bases from V and 6 from J, leaving 12 bases between them. From roughly 390 ng of RNA, a library with molecular barcoded alpha/delta and beta/gamma adaptors was made. Each CDR3 protein gets one entry after TCRdb re-called the reads with MiXCR. This sample has about 39,000 distinct CDR3 sequences, with 14% found just once. The sample originates from a study of read filtering for tumor transcriptome and immune sequencing. Study-level background: By R-ISS, stages I, II and III held around 8, 15 and 7 patients. DNase treatment preceded whole-transcriptome library preparation. Per sample, TCR-region reads ranged about 4 to 11 million by IR-seq, 85 to 1273 by RNA-seq.

The sequenced material came from a population of CD138-negative cells sorted from bone marrow. The chain uses TRBV20-1 and TRBJ1-5; D not resolved. The sequence was collected from a donor aged 40 or older with multiple myeloma. The CDR3: CSANTGGQPQHF. The CDR3 DNA is TGCAGTGCCAATACGGGAGGTCAGCCCCAGCATTTT.